This T cell receptor (beta chain) emerged from a study of OX40 agonist ivuxolimab in advanced cancers. About the study: Ivuxolimab was administered intravenously to patients at 0.01 to 10 mg/kg every 2 weeks.

The data were produced by immunoSEQ multiplex PCR, yet TCRdb's version contains in-frame clones alone and is incomplete. The top ten hold around 0.31% of the sample, which has 150,000 to 190,000 clones, approximately 94% seen once. Germline CDR1 and CDR2: SGHTA and FQGNSA. This CDR3 is built from 16 residues. The V end was cut by 3 bases, the J end by 0 bases, with 15 bases between. V is TRBV7-2 and J is TRBJ2-7; D might be TRBD1 or TRBD2, each matching 5 bases. The source of this sequence is an adult with an advanced solid tumor such as melanoma, head and neck, liver or kidney cancer. The sequencing used CD4+ or CD8+ T cells sorted from blood, collected in a trial of the OX40 agonist ivuxolimab. The DNA of the CDR3 is TGTGCCAGCAGCTTGGTTGGGGACCTTTACTCCTACGAGCAGTACTTC. This sequence encodes CASSLVGDLYSYEQYF.